Below, 23 T cell receptor beta chains from the same sample are listed, as sequenced in a study of T cells in Graves' hyperthyroidism and ophthalmopathy (dated by TCRdb to about 2019). The protocol used for the library was multiplex PCR. The listed sequencing device is Illumina HiSeq 2000. TCR beta CDR3 regions were amplified from RNA transcripts. A first-round RT-PCR of the TCR CDR3 used the HTBI primer set with the Qiagen OneStep RT-PCR kit. TCRdb itself trimmed the public reads at Q25 with fastp, ran MiXCR and retained productive beta chains. Each CDR3 protein gets just one entry, which takes the most common genes and DNA from the rows behind it. Present in this sample are some 700,000 distinct CDR3 sequences, approximately 15% of which were seen just once. The ten largest make up 15% to 19% of the sample. Sequencing used blood. These receptors all stem from a man in his fifties with Graves' hyperthyroidism.

This clonotype was seen many times. The V gene is TRBV7-2, the J gene TRBJ2-5, with D unresolved. This CDR3 is 12 amino acids long. V lost 4 bases and J lost 0, with 3 bases in between. The germline gives CDR1 SGHTA, CDR2 FQGNSA. CDR3 sequence: CASSSYQETQYF. For the CDR3, the DNA is TGTGCCAGCAGCTCGTACCAAGAGACCCAGTACTTC.

This clonotype was seen once. At one boundary the junction diverges from the germline segment, which might be a read error. The chain links TRBV27 to TRBJ2-7; TRBD2 matches 9 bases. CDR1 is MNHEY and CDR2 is SMNVEV in the germline V gene (reference sequence). This CDR3 comprises 16 residues. The CDR3 coding sequence is TGTGCCAGAAGTTTTGATAGCGGGAGTATCGGCTACGAGCAGTACTTC. Its protein is CARSFDSGSIGYEQYF.

The chain couples TRBV7-6 to TRBJ2-7; TRBD1 matches 9 bases. Unmatched junction bases numbered 10, after V lost 1 base and J lost 9 bases. Germline CDR1 and CDR2: SGHVS and FNYEAQ. This CDR3 comprises 15 residues. The CDR3 nucleotides are TGTGCCAGCAGCTTAGTTTTGGGACAGGGAACACCGCAGTACTTC. Encoded protein: CASSLVLGQGTPQYF. Full variable domain (rest looked up from reference TRBV7-6 and TRBJ2-7): GAGVSQSPRYKVTKRGQDVALRCDPISGHVSLYWYRQALGQGPEFLTYFNYEAQQDKSGLPNDRFSAERPEGSISTLTIQRTEQRDSAMYRCASSLVLGQGTPQYFGPGTRLTVT.

At least ten counts were recorded for this clonotype. The chain employs TRBV18 and TRBJ1-1; D gene uncertain. Germline-derived CDR1 and CDR2 are KGHSH and LQKENI. Trimming removed 0 bases from V and 1 base from J, with 6 bases in between. The length of the CDR3 is 14 residues. This CDR3 is CASSPPNGNTEAFF. CDR3 coding DNA: TGTGCCAGCTCACCACCGAATGGGAACACTGAAGCTTTCTTT.

This clonotype turned up a few times. The chain has TRBV4-1 and TRBJ2-7; D possibly corresponds to TRBD1 (6 bases). Germline CDR1 is MGHRA and CDR2 is YSYEKL. The CDR3 has 13 amino acids. Trimming took off 0 bases at V and 5 bases at J, with 8 bases between the two ends. The CDR3 sequence: CASSQDPGDEQYF. DNA for the CDR3: TGCGCCAGCAGCCAAGATCCAGGGGACGAGCAGTACTTC.

In this sample, this clonotype turned up a few times. The chain employs TRBV10-1 and TRBJ2-3; D remains unclear. This CDR3 region has 14 residues. V lost 3 bases and J lost 0, with 7 bases in between. Germline V gene data show CDR1 as WNHNN and CDR2 as SYGVQD (reference sequence). CDR3 residues: CASSESSSTDTQYF. In DNA form, the CDR3 reads TGCGCCAGCAGTGAATCCTCCAGCACAGATACGCAGTATTTT.

In this sample, this clonotype turned up a few times. V and J are TRBV29-1 and TRBJ1-1, with D hard to call. The CDR3 extends over 13 amino acids. The V gene's germline CDR1 is SQVTM and CDR2 ANQGSEA. Deletions cut 3 bases from V and 0 bases from J, with 8 bases between. CDR3 DNA sequence: TGCAGCGTTGATCTGGGGATGAACACTGAAGCTTTCTTT. Protein sequence: CSVDLGMNTEAFF.

The chain links TRBV28 to TRBJ2-7; D not certain. Germline values: CDR1 MDHEN, CDR2 SYDVKM. V was pared by 5 bases and J by 2 bases, with 10 bases between. This CDR3 region has 13 residues. In DNA form, the CDR3 reads TGTGCCAGCAGTGCTTGGCAGGCCTACGAGCAGTACTTC. Amino acids: CASSAWQAYEQYF.

There are many counts of this clonotype. The rearrangement uses TRBV6-2 or TRBV6-3 and TRBJ1-1; no clear D gene. The CDR3 sequence is 15 residues long. V lost 1 base and J 1 base, leaving 10 bases between the germline ends. Per germline, CDR1 MNHEY and CDR2 SVGEGT. The CDR3 DNA is TGTGCCAGCAGTTACTTGGTCCCCCCGAACACTGAAGCTTTCTTT. Protein: CASSYLVPPNTEAFF.

This clonotype appeared many times. The chain employs TRBV7-8 and TRBJ2-1; 12 bases agree with TRBD1. The germline CDR1 and CDR2 sequences are SGHVS and FQNEAQ. Trimming took 0 bases from V and 7 from J; bases not matched to a gene: 7. The CDR3 sequence is 17 residues long. CDR3: CASSLASRDRGLNEQFF. The CDR3 DNA reads TGTGCCAGCAGCTTAGCGAGCCGGGACAGGGGGCTTAATGAGCAGTTCTTC.

The table lists this clonotype with many counts. This chain joins TRBV28 and TRBJ1-4; D not resolved. V gave up 8 bases and J gave up 3 bases, with 13 bases separating them. The CDR3 totals 14 residues. Germline V CDR1 and CDR2: MDHEN, SYDVKM. CDR3: CASSEGGSNEKLFF. In nucleotides, the CDR3 is TGTGCCAGCTCCGAGGGAGGTTCTAATGAAAAACTGTTTTTT.

This clonotype was seen repeatedly, ten times or more. The chain recombines TRBV28 with TRBJ2-7; 10 bases map to TRBD1. V gave up 3 bases and J gave up 0 bases; unmatched junction bases: 17. This CDR3 has 20 residues. CDR1 and CDR2 (germline): MDHEN, SYDVKM. The CDR3 sequence: CASSFYLTGGLSPRSYEQYF. In DNA form, the CDR3 reads TGTGCCAGCAGTTTTTATCTGACAGGGGGCCTATCCCCTCGCTCCTACGAGCAGTACTTC. Drawing the rest from reference TRBV28 and TRBJ2-7, the complete variable domain is DVKVTQSSRYLVKRTGEKVFLECVQDMDHENMFWYRQDPGLGLRLIYFSYDVKMKEKGDIPEGYSVSREKKERFSLILESASTNQTSMYLCASSFYLTGGLSPRSYEQYFGPGTRLTVT.

The chain employs TRBV12-3 or TRBV12-4 and TRBJ1-5; D not certain. Between the trimmed V and J ends, which lost 1 base and 5 bases, there was a span of 12 bases. This CDR3 spans 15 amino acids. The CDR3 bases are TGTGCCAGCAGTTTAGATGGTTCGCCTTATCAGCCCCAGCATTTT. Translating gives CASSLDGSPYQPQHF.

J is TRBJ2-7 and V is TRBV6-5; no definite D call. The CDR3 consists of 13 residues. Trimming left V 2 bases short and J 3 bases short, with 8 bases between. Looked up from germline, CDR1 is MNHEY and CDR2 is SVGAGI. The chain's CDR3 is CASSYALNYEQYF. The CDR3 DNA is TGTGCCAGCAGTTACGCCCTCAACTACGAGCAGTACTTC.

This sequence joins TRBV11-2 and TRBJ1-4; 9 bases align to TRBD1. V was pared by 4 bases and J by 4 bases, with 4 bases of the junction left unmatched. The germline gives CDR1 SGHAT, CDR2 FQNNGV. The CDR3 runs to 15 residues. The CDR3 sequence is CASSSWTGDNEKLFF. CDR3 DNA sequence: TGTGCCAGCAGCTCTTGGACAGGGGATAATGAAAAACTGTTTTTT.

This clonotype was seen a handful of times. V usage is TRBV2 and J usage is TRBJ2-1, with 7 bases matching TRBD2. The V gene's germline CDR1 is SNHLY and CDR2 FYNNEI. The CDR3 is made up of 13 amino acids. With 6 bases clipped from V and 5 bases from J, the junction kept 4 bases outside the gene matches. CDR3 sequence: CASSALADNEQFF. The CDR3 coding sequence is TGTGCCAGCAGCGCTCTAGCGGACAATGAGCAGTTCTTC.

V is TRBV20-1 and J is TRBJ1-4; 10 positions agree with TRBD1. Trimming at V came to 4 bases and at J to 7 bases, leaving 3 bases not matched to a gene. The length of the CDR3 is 13 residues. CDR1 and CDR2 from the germline V gene are DFQATT and SNEGSKA (reference sequence). CDR3 region: CSATGTGVEKLFF. CDR3 DNA sequence: TGCAGTGCTACCGGGACAGGGGTTGAAAAACTGTTTTTT.

The V gene is TRBV7-2, the J gene TRBJ2-1; 11 bases fit TRBD2. V lost 2 bases, J lost 4 bases, and 7 bases stayed unmatched. Germline CDR1 and CDR2: SGHTA and FQGNSA. The CDR3 length is 17 residues. The chain's CDR3 is CASSLSGLAGFYNEQFF. The CDR3 nucleotides are TGTGCCAGCAGCTTATCAGGACTAGCGGGTTTTTACAATGAGCAGTTCTTC.

Ten or more counts support this clonotype. The chain carries TRBV9 and TRBJ1-1; D ambiguous. The CDR3 is 14 residues long. Germline CDR1 reads SGDLS; CDR2 reads YYNGEE. With 2 bases removed from V and 1 base from J, the gap between germline ends came to 9 bases. The DNA for the CDR3 is TGTGCCAGCAGCGTTAATTCAGGGAACACTGAAGCTTTCTTT. This codes for CASSVNSGNTEAFF.

About this clonotype: Mismatch with germline at one junction end may stem from a read error. The chain uses TRBV28 and TRBJ2-5; TRBD2 matches 15 bases. The germline gives CDR1 MDHEN, CDR2 SYDVKM. This CDR3 has 17 residues. CDR3 nucleotide sequence: TGTGCCAGCAGTTTCGGACTAGCGGGAGGGGCTTCGGAGACCCGGTACTTC. Its translation is CASSFGLAGGASETRYF.

V usage is TRBV10-2 and J usage is TRBJ2-5, with D perhaps being TRBD1 or TRBD2 (5 bases each). This CDR3 region has 13 residues. Germline loops: CDR1 WSHSY, CDR2 SAAADI. V dropped 4 bases and J dropped 5 bases, with 11 bases sitting between them. Here the CDR3 DNA reads TGCGCCAGCAGTGGGTGGGGGAACGAGACCCAGTACTTC. This codes for CASSGWGNETQYF.

The table lists this clonotype with many counts. The gene calls are TRBV18 and TRBJ2-3; D gene uncertain. V lost 3 bases to trimming and J lost 2 bases, with 6 bases between them. Germline CDR1 reads KGHSH; CDR2 reads LQKENI. There are 13 residues in the CDR3. The CDR3, as DNA: TGTGCCAGCTCACCCCTCGCCACAGATACGCAGTATTTT. Translation gives CASSPLATDTQYF.

This clonotype was seen at least ten times. CDR3 sequence: CASSLRSGLREQYF. CDR3 bases: TGTGCCAGCAGTTTACGGTCAGGGTTAAGAGAGCAGTACTTC. The genes are TRBV12-3 or TRBV12-4 and TRBJ2-7; D possibly corresponds to TRBD1 (5 bases). Trimming removed 2 bases from V and 7 bases from J, with 15 bases in between. The CDR3 runs 14 residues.